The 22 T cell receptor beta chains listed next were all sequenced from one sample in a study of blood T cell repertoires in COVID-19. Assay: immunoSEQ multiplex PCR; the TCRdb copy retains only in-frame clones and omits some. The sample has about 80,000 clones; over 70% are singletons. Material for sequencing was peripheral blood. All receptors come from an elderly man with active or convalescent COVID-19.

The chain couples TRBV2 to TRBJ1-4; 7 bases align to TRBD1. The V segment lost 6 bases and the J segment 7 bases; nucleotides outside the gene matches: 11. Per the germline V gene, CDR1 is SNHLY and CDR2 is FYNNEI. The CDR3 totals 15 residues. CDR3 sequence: CASSAYRGAAEKLFF. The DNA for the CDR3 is TGTGCCAGCAGCGCCTACAGGGGAGCCGCTGAAAAACTGTTTTTT.

Written as DNA, the CDR3 is TGCGCCAGCAGCTTTGGTACTCCGGGACAGCGAACTACTGAAGCTTTCTTT. It is translated as CASSFGTPGQRTTEAFF. The chain employs TRBV5-1 and TRBJ1-1; TRBD1 matches 7 bases. Trimming removed 2 bases from V and 5 bases from J; junction bases left unmatched: 15. The germline gives CDR1 SGHRS, CDR2 YFSETQ. The CDR3 runs to 17 residues.

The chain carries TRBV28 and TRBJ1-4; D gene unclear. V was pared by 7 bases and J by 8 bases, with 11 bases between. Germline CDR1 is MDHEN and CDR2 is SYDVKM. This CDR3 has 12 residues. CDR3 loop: CASTGDLEKLFF. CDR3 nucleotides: TGTGCCAGCACCGGGGATCTCGAAAAACTGTTTTTT.

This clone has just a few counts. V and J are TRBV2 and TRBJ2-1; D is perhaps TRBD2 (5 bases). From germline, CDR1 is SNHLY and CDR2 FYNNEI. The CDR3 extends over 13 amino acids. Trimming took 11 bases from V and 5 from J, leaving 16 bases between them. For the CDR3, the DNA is TGTGCCGGAACGCCCCTGAGGGACAATGAGCAGTTCTTC. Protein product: CAGTPLRDNEQFF.

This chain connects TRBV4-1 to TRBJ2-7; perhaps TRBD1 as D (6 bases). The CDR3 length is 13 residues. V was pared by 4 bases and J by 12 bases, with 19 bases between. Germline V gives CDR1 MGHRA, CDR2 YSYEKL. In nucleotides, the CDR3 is TGCGCCAGCAGCCTTCTGACAGGAGGAGCCCCGTACTTC. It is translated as CASSLLTGGAPYF.

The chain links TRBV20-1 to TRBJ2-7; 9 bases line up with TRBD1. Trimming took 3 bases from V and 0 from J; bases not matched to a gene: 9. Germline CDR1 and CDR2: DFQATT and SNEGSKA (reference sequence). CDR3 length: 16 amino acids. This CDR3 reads CSASLPGQGSSYEQYF. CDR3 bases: TGCAGTGCTAGTCTACCGGGACAGGGTAGCTCCTACGAGCAGTACTTC.

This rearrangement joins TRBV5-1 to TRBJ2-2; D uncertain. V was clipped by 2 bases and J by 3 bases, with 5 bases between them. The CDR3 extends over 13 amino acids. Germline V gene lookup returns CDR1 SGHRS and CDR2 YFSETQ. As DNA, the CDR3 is TGCGCCAGCAGCTTTCGGGACACCGGGGAGCTGTTTTTT. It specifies CASSFRDTGELFF.

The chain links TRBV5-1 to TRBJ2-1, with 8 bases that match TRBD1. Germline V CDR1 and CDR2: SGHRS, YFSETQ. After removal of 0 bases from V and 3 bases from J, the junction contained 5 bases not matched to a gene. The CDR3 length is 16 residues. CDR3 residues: CASSLGAGQGYNEQFF. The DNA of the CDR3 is TGCGCCAGCAGCTTGGGAGCCGGACAGGGCTACAATGAGCAGTTCTTC.

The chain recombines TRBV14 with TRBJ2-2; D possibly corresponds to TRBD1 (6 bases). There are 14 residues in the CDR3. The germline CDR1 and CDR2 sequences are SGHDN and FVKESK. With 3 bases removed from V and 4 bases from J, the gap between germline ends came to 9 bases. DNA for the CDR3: TGTGCCAGCAGCCATAGAGGGGGCACCGGGGAGCTGTTTTTT. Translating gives CASSHRGGTGELFF.

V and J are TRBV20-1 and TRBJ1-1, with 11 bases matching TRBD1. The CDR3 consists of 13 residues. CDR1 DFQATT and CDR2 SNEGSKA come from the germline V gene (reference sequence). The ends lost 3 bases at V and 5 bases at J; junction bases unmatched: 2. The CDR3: CSASWDRGTEAFF. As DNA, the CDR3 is TGCAGTGCTAGTTGGGACAGGGGGACTGAAGCTTTCTTT.

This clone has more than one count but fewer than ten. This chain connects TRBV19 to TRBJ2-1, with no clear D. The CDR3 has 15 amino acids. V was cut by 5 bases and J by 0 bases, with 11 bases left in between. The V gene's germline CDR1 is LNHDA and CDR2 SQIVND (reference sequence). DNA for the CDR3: TGTGCCAGTAGTGCCTCTAGTAGCTCCTACAATGAGCAGTTCTTC. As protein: CASSASSSSYNEQFF.

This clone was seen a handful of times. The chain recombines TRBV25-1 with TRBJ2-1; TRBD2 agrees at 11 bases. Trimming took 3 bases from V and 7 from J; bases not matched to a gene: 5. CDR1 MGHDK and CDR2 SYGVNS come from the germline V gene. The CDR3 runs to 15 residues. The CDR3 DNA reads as TGTGCCAGCAGTGATCTGACTAGCGGGACGAATGAGCAGTTCTTC. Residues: CASSDLTSGTNEQFF.

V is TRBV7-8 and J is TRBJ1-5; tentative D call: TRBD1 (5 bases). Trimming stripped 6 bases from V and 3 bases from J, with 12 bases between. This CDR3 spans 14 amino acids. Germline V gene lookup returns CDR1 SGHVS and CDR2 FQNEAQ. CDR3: CASSKDKFNQPQHF. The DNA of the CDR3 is TGTGCCAGCAGTAAGGACAAATTCAATCAGCCCCAGCATTTT.

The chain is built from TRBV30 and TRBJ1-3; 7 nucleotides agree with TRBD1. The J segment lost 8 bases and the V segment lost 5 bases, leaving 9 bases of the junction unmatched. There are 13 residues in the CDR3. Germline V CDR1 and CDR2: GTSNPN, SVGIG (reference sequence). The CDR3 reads CAWRDSVFDTIYF. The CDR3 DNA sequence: TGTGCCTGGCGGGACAGCGTATTTGACACCATATATTTT.

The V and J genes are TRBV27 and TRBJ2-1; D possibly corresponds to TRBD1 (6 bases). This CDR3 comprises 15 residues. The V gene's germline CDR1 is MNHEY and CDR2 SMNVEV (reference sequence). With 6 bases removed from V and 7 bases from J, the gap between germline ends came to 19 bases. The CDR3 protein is CASSYTGTGWNEQFF. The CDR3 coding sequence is TGTGCCAGCAGCTATACAGGGACGGGCTGGAATGAGCAGTTCTTC.

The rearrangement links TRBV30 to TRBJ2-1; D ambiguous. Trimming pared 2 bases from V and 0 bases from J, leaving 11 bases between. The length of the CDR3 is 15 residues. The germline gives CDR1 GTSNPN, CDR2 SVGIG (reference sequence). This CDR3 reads CAWSTQASSYNEQFF. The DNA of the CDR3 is TGTGCCTGGAGTACCCAGGCGAGCTCCTACAATGAGCAGTTCTTC.

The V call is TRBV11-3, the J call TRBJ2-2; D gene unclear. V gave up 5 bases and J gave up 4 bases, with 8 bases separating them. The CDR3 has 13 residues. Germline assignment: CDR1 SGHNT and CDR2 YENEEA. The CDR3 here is CASSMTGTGELFF. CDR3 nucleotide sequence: TGTGCCAGCAGCATGACGGGCACCGGGGAGCTGTTTTTT.

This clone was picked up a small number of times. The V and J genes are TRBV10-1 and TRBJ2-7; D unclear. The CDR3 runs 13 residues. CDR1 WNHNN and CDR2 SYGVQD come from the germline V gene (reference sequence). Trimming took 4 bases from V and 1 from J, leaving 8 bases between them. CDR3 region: CASSVYGSYEQYF. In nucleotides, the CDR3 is TGCGCCAGCAGTGTTTACGGGTCCTACGAGCAGTACTTC.

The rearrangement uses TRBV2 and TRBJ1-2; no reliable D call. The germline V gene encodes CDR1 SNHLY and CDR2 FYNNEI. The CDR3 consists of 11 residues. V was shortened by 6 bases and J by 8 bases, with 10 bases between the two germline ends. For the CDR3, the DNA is TGTGCCAGCAGATACATTCGAGGCTACACCTTC. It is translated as CASRYIRGYTF.

The CDR3 loop reads CASSGQQNTEAFF. Written as DNA, the CDR3 is TGTGCCAGCAGTGGACAGCAAAACACTGAAGCTTTCTTT. The chain couples TRBV2 to TRBJ1-1, with D tentatively TRBD1 (5 bases). Trimming took off 4 bases at V and 2 bases at J, with 8 bases between the two ends. The germline CDR1 and CDR2 sequences are SNHLY and FYNNEI. The CDR3 totals 13 residues.

CDR3 sequence: CASSGQTGGSYEQYF. The CDR3, as DNA: TGTGCCAGCAGTGGGCAAACGGGGGGTTCCTACGAGCAGTACTTC. V is TRBV9 and J is TRBJ2-7; 7 nucleotides line up with TRBD2. Germline-derived CDR1 and CDR2 are SGDLS and YYNGEE. V lost 5 bases to trimming and J lost 1 base; unmatched junction nucleotides: 9. The CDR3 loop spans 15 amino acids.

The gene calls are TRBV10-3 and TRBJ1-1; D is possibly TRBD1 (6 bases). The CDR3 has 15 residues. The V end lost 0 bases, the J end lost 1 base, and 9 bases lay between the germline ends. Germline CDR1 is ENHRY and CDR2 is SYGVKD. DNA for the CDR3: TGTGCCATCAGTGAGTCGGGACAACGGAACACTGAAGCTTTCTTT. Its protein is CAISESGQRNTEAFF.